Sequencing of this T cell receptor (beta chain) was carried out in a study of shared clonotypes between healthy human individuals. This table comes from immunoSEQ multiplex PCR, and its TCRdb copy is limited to in-frame clones, with some not included. The sample yields about a million clones, around four fifths seen once. From germline, CDR1 is MNHNS and CDR2 SASEGT. After removal of 6 bases from V and 8 bases from J, the junction contained 5 bases not matched to a gene. CDR3 length: 14 amino acids. Sequenced input: memory CD4+ T cells sorted from blood. Subset defined: CD45RA-negative fraction. The sequence derives from a man between 18 and 29 years old in good health. The rearrangement joins TRBV6-1 to TRBJ2-1, with 12 bases that match TRBD2. CDR3 loop: CASSGLAGIDEQFF. As DNA, the CDR3 is TGTGCCAGCAGCGGACTAGCGGGGATCGATGAGCAGTTCTTC.